This T cell receptor (beta chain) was profiled in a study of T cell changes during pregnancy in multiple sclerosis. CDR3 size: 15 residues. The V gene end was trimmed by 4 bases and the J gene end by 1 base; junction bases not matched to a gene: 6. CDR1 MGHRA and CDR2 YSYEKL come from the germline V gene. This clone was observed a handful of times. TCRdb's table, derived via immunoSEQ multiplex PCR, lists solely in-frame clones and lacks some. Of about 98,000 clones in the sample, approximately 90% were seen once. This clonotype originated in a female donor in good health, enrolled as a control in a pregnancy study. The rearrangement links TRBV4-1 to TRBJ1-1; 7 nucleotides align to TRBD1. Sequencing was performed on peripheral blood, taken after pregnancy. For the CDR3, the DNA is TGCGCCAGCAGCCGAGCTAAGGGGGCGAACACTGAAGCTTTCTTT. Amino acid sequence: CASSRAKGANTEAFF.